This TCR beta chain was profiled in a study of control samples from healthy donors and cancer patients. The CDR3 extends over 13 amino acids. CDR1 and CDR2 from the germline V gene are WNHNN and SYGVQD (reference sequence). Unmatched junction bases numbered 1, after V lost 3 bases and J lost 4 bases. Assay used: immunoSEQ multiplex PCR; TCRdb lists only in-frame clones, some missing. In the table there are about 130,000 clones, roughly 88% of which are singletons. The chain recombines TRBV10-1 with TRBJ2-3; TRBD2 matches at 7 bases. The sample was blood. This sequence originates from a man aged 50 to 59 in good health. The CDR3 DNA is TGCGCCAGCAGTGAAGGGAGGGCAGATACGCAGTATTTT. Translating it yields CASSEGRADTQYF.